The T cell receptor beta chain under discussion was sequenced for a study of blood T cell repertoires in COVID-19. Study-wide context: COVID-19 samples collected from the United States, Italy and Spain covered acute and convalescent phases. T cells, B-cell-depleted T cells, or PBMCs supplied cDNA or gDNA.

Original processing methods: Reference gene primer amplification gave estimated nucleated cell counts. The table came from immunoSEQ multiplex PCR; TCRdb's copy has only in-frame clones and leaves some out. The DNA was the basis for D and trimming; V, J and clone size are from that table. The table shows around 42,000 clones, with 79% occurring only once. What was sequenced was peripheral blood. This receptor was identified in a woman of 80 years or more with acute or convalescent COVID-19.

This CDR3 is CAIGERGEQYF. CDR3 in DNA: TGTGCCATCGGAGAAAGGGGCGAGCAGTACTTC. The chain couples TRBV10-3 to TRBJ2-7; TRBD1 might be the D (5 bases). Germline V lookup: CDR1 ENHRY, CDR2 SYGVKD. V was pared by 8 bases and J by 6 bases, with 11 bases between. There are 11 residues in the CDR3.